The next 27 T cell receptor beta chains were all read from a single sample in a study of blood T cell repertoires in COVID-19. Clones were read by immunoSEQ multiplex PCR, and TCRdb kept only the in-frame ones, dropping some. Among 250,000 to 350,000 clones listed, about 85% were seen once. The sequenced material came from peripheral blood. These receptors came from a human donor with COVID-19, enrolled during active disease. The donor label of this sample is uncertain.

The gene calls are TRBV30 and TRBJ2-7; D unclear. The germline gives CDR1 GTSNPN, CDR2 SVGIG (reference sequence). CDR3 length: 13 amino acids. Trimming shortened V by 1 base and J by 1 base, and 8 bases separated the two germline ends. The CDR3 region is CAWSERLSYEQYF. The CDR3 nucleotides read TGTGCCTGGAGTGAGAGACTGTCCTACGAGCAGTACTTC.

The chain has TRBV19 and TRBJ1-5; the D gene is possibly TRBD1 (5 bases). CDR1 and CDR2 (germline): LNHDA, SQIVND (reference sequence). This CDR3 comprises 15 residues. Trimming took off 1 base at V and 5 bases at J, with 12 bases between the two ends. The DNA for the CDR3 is TGTGCCAGTAGTATAGCCGGGGGAAGTTATCAGCCCCAGCATTTT. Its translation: CASSIAGGSYQPQHF.

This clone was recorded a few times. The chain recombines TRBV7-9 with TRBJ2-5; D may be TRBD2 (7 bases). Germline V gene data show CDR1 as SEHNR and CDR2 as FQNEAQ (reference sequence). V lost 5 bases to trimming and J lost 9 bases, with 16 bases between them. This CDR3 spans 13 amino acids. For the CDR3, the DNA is TGTGCCAGCAGCCCCGGGGGGCAAGGTGCCCAGTACTTC. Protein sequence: CASSPGGQGAQYF.

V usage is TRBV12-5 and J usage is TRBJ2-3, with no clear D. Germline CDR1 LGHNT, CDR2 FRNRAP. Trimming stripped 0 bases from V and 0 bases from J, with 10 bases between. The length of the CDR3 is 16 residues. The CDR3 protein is CASGLVLSTSTDTQYF. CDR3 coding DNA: TGTGCTAGTGGTTTGGTTTTAAGCACTAGCACAGATACGCAGTATTTT. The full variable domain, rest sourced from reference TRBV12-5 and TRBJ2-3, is DARVTQTPRHKVTEMGQEVTMRCQPILGHNTVFWYRQTMMQGLELLAYFRNRAPLDDSGMPKDRFSAEMPDATLATLKIQPSEPRDSAVYFCASGLVLSTSTDTQYFGPGTRLTVL.

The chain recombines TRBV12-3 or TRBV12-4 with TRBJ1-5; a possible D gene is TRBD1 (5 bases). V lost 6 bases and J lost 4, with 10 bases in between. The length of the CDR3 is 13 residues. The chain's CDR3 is CASSFDRNQPQHF. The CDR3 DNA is TGTGCCAGCAGCTTCGACAGAAATCAGCCCCAGCATTTT.

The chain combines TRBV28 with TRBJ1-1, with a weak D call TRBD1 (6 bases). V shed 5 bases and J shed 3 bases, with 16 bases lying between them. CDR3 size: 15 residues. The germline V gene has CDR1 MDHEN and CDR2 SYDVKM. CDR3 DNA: TGTGCCAGCAGTCCCTTGGGGGGGCCGGACACTGAAGCTTTCTTT. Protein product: CASSPLGGPDTEAFF. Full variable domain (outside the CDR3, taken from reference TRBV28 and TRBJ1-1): DVKVTQSSRYLVKRTGEKVFLECVQDMDHENMFWYRQDPGLGLRLIYFSYDVKMKEKGDIPEGYSVSREKKERFSLILESASTNQTSMYLCASSPLGGPDTEAFFGQGTRLTVV.

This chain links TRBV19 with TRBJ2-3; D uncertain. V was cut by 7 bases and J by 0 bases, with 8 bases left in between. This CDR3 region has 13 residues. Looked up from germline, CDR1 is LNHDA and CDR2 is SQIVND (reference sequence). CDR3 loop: CASKRSSTDTQYF. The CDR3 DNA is TGTGCCAGTAAACGGAGCAGCACAGATACGCAGTATTTT. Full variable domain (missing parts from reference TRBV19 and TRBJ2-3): DGGITQSPKYLFRKEGQNVTLSCEQNLNHDAMYWYRQDPGQGLRLIYYSQIVNDFQKGDIAEGYSVSREKKESFPLTVTSAQKNPTAFYLCASKRSSTDTQYFGPGTRLTVL.

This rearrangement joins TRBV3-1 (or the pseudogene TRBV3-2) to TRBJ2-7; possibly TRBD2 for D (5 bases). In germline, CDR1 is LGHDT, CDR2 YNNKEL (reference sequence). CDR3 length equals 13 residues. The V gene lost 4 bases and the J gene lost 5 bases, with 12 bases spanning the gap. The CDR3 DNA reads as TGTGCCAGCAGCCTAAGCAACGGGAACGAGCAGTACTTC. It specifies CASSLSNGNEQYF.

CDR3 protein: CASSQQAGTEAFF. The DNA for the CDR3 is TGCGCCAGCAGCCAACAAGCGGGGACTGAAGCTTTCTTT. The gene calls are TRBV5-1 and TRBJ1-1; D is unresolved. This CDR3 has 13 amino acids. Trimming left V 4 bases short and J 5 bases short, with 12 bases between. Germline lookup yields CDR1 SGHRS and CDR2 YFSETQ.

The CDR3 reads CASSLTGTGSEKLFF. As DNA, the CDR3 is TGTGCCAGCAGCCTTACCGGGACAGGGAGTGAAAAACTGTTTTTT. The chain couples TRBV7-9 to TRBJ1-4; the match to TRBD1 covers 9 bases. The germline gives CDR1 SEHNR, CDR2 FQNEAQ (reference sequence). This CDR3 region has 15 residues. J lost 7 bases, V lost 5 bases, and 8 bases had no gene match.

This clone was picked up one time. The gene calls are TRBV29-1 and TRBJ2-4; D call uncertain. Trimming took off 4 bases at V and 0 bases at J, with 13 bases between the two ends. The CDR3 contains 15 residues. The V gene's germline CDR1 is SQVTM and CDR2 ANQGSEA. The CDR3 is CSVGSNSLAKNIQYF. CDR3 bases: TGCAGCGTTGGTAGTAACAGCCTAGCCAAAAACATTCAGTACTTC.

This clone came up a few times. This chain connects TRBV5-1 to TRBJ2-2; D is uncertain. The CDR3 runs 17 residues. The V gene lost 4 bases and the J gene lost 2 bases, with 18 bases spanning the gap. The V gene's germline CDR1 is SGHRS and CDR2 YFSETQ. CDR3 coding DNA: TGCGCCAGCAGCCTTTCTCGGCCCTCAGGAAACACCGGGGAGCTGTTTTTT. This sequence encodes CASSLSRPSGNTGELFF.

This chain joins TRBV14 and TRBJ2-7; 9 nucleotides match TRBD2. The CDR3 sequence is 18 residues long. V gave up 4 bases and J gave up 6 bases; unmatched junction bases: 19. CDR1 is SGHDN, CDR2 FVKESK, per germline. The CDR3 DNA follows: TGTGCCAGCAGCCCCCTCCTGGTAGCGGGAGTACGGAGAGGCGAGCAGTACTTC. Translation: CASSPLLVAGVRRGEQYF.

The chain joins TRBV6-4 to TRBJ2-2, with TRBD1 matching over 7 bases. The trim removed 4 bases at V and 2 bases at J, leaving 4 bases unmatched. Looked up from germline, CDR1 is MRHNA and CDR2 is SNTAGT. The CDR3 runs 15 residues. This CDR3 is CASSARTGNTGELFF. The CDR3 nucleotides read TGTGCCAGCAGTGCTCGGACAGGCAACACCGGGGAGCTGTTTTTT.

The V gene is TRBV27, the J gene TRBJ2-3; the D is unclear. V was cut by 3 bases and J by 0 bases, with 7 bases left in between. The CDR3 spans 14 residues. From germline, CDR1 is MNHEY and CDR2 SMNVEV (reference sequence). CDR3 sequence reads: CASSFRSSTDTQYF. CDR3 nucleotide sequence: TGTGCCAGCAGTTTCCGGAGTAGCACAGATACGCAGTATTTT.

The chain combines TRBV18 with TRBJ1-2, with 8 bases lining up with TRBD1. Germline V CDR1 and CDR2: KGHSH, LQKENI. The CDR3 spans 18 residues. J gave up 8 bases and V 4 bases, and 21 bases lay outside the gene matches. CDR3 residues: CASSRTAGQDLVVEGYTF. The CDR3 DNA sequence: TGTGCCAGCTCACGAACCGCGGGACAGGACCTTGTAGTCGAGGGCTACACCTTC.

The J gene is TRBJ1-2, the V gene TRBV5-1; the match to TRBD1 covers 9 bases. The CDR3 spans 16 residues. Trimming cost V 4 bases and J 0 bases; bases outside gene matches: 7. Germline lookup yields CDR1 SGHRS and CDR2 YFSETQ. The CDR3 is CASSPLGQGANYGYTF. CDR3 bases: TGCGCCAGCAGCCCATTGGGACAGGGAGCTAACTATGGCTACACCTTC.

The CDR3, as DNA: TGTGCCAGCAGCCAAGGATTACTCAGGGGTACGCGCAATCAGCCCCAGCATTTT. Amino acid sequence: CASSQGLLRGTRNQPQHF. The rearrangement joins TRBV3-1 (or the pseudogene TRBV3-2) to TRBJ1-5; the D gene is possibly TRBD1 (6 bases). This CDR3 is built from 18 residues. Trimming shortened V by 1 base and J by 2 bases, and 18 bases separated the two germline ends. Germline V CDR1 and CDR2: LGHDT, YNNKEL (reference sequence).

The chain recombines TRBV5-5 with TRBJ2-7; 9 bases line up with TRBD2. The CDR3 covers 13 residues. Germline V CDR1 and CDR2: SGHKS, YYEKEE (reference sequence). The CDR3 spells CASSLAGAGGVEV. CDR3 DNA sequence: TGTGCCAGCAGCTTGGCCGGAGCGGGAGGTGTCGAAGTC.

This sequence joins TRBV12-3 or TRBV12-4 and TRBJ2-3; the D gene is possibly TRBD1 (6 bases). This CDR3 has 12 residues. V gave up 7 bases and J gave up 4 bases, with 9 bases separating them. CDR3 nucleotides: TGTGCCAGCACCTCAGGGGCAGATACGCAGTATTTT. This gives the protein CASTSGADTQYF.

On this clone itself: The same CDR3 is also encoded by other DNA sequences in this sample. The CDR3 DNA reads as TGTGCCAGCAGCTCGCAGGGGAACACTGAAGCTTTCTTT. The encoded protein is CASSSQGNTEAFF. V gene TRBV7-3 combines with J gene TRBJ1-1; a weak D match, TRBD1 (5 bases). The CDR3 runs 13 residues. CDR1 and CDR2 (germline): SGHTA, FQGTGA. V was trimmed by 4 bases and J by 1 base, leaving 7 bases between them.

The CDR3 sequence is CSARRQVAEQETQYF. CDR3 sequence (DNA): TGCAGCGCCCGAAGGCAGGTAGCGGAACAAGAGACCCAGTACTTC. The rearrangement joins TRBV29-1 to TRBJ2-5, with D possibly matching TRBD2 (6 bases). The germline V gene has CDR1 SQVTM and CDR2 ANQGSEA. CDR3 length equals 15 residues. The V end was cut by 7 bases, the J end by 2 bases, with 20 bases between.

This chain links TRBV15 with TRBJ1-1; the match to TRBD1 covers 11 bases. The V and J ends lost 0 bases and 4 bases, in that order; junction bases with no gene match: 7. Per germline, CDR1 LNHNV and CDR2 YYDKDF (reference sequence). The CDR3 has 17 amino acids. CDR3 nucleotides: TGTGCCACCAGCAGAGATCGGGGACAGGGGGTTTCCACTGAAGCTTTCTTT. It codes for CATSRDRGQGVSTEAFF.

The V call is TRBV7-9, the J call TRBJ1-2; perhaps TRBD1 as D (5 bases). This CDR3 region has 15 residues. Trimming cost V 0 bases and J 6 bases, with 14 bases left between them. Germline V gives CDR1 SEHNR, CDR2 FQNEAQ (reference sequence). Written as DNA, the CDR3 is TGTGCCAGCAGCTTAGCGGGCGGGGGGTTCCATGGCTACACCTTC. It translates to CASSLAGGGFHGYTF.

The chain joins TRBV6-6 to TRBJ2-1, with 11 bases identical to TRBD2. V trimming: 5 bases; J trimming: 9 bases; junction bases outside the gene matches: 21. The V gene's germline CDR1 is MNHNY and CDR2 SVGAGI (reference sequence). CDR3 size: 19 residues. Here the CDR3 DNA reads TGTGCCAGCAGTCATGGGGGGTATAGCGGGAGGGATGACGTGGGTGAGCAGTTCTTC. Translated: CASSHGGYSGRDDVGEQFF.

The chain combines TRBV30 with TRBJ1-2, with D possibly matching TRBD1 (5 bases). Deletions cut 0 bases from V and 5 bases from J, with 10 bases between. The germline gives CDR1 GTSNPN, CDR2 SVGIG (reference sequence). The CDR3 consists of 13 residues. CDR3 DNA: TGTGCCTGGAGTGTAGTGGGGCGGTATGGCTACACCTTC. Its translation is CAWSVVGRYGYTF.

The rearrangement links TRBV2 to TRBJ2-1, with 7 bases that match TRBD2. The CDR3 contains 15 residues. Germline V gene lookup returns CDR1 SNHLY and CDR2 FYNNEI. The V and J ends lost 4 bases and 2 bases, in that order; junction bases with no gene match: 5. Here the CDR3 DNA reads TGTGCCAGCAGTGGGTCTCTAGCGGCCTACAATGAGCAGTTCTTC. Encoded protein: CASSGSLAAYNEQFF.